The T cell receptor (beta chain) under discussion was sequenced for a study of CD8+ T cells in alopecia areata (dated by TCRdb to between 2017 and 2018). General notes on the study: To study T cell clonal expansion in alopecia areata, the researchers applied high-throughput TCRbeta sequencing to both the C3H/HeJ mouse model and human patients. Human TCRbeta sequencing covered scalp tissue and sorted CD4+ and CD8+ peripheral blood T cells from patchy and totalis/universalis alopecia areata patients and healthy controls. Scalp clonality was compared across normal scalp (n=4), patchy alopecia areata scalp (n=8), and alopecia totalis/universalis scalp (n=8). RNA came from the PAXgene miRNA kit for fixed scalp, the miRNeasy kit for PBMCs, and the RNeasy kit for mouse skin. TCRbeta CDR3 regions were amplified by immunoSEQ multiplex PCR using 35 Vbeta forward and 13 Jbeta reverse primers.

Lesional scalp punch biopsies and peripheral blood were obtained from alopecia areata patients. PBMCs were separated by density centrifugation and stained for CD3, CD4 and CD8, after which CD4+ and CD8+ T cells were sorted on a FACSAria. The untreated alopecia areata patients were recruited through a multicenter biomarker study. For five or six biomarker-study patients, blood CD8+ T cells were further sorted into NKG2D-low and NKG2D-high fractions. CDR1 SEHNR and CDR2 FQNEAQ are derived from the germline V gene (reference sequence). The cysteine opens and the phenylalanine closes a CDR3 of 14 amino acids. The DNA shown is the 42-base CDR3, in frame from base 1. Trimming costs V 1 base and J 3 bases, and their ends lie 10 bases apart. General study outcomes and caveats: TCR sequences shared between patients were less clear than in mice, possibly partly because of HLA diversity in the patient population. Resident alphabeta T cells in normal human skin are also sequenced, complicating scalp TCR repertoire analysis, unlike mouse skin dominated by gammadelta T cells. Compared with normal scalp, lesional scalp had higher clonality and more expanded CD8+ clones, particularly in alopecia totalis/universalis, a pattern that suggests antigenic drive.

The library was obtained by the immunoSEQ multiplex PCR assay. For TCR sequencing, RNA was extracted from every sample and reverse transcribed into cDNA to serve as template. SuperScript III was used for first-strand cDNA synthesis, primed with a 2:1 mix of oligo-dT and random hexamers. A synthetic immune receptor repertoire was used to measure amplification bias, and any remaining bias was corrected computationally. For the original study's pipeline: Raw reads were preprocessed to remove errors, and CDR3 was defined by IMGT conventions from the conserved cysteine to phenylalanine. Clonality was computed as 1 minus the Shannon entropy, with the entropy normalized by log2 of the number of productive unique TCRs. Whether scalp clones were CD4 or CD8 was inferred by matching scalp TCRbeta sequences against CD4 and CD8 repertoires sorted from blood. In TCRdb, the immuneACCESS table is reduced to in-frame sequences with V and J assigned. These tables do not hold every clone; where another copy was compared, an unresolved V gene accounts for under half, and the others remain unexplained. D and trimming come from the DNA, and the V and J calls and clone size come from that table. The sample table shows 100,000 to 130,000 clones, and 58% are seen once. The top ten constitute 20% to 30% of the sample.

With respect to this clone: Its binding antigen is unknown. No much larger clone exists at a distance of one base, and base qualities are not known.

The chain uses TRBV7-9 and TRBJ2-7; the D segment cannot be called with confidence. Sequencing was carried out using NKG2D-low CD8+ T cells sorted from blood. Taken with the paper, the label for cell subset or site translates to: sorted CD8+ NKG2D-low blood T cells. The sequence came from a human donor with alopecia areata. The DNA sequence is TGTGCCAGCAGCTTAGTCGGCCCGCTCTACGAGCAGTACTTC. Its product reads: CASSLVGPLYEQYF. Joined to the reference TRBV7-9 and TRBJ2-7 proteins, this CDR3 gives the full variable domain: DTGVSQNPRHKITKRGQNVTFRCDPISEHNRLYWYRQTLGQGPEFLTYFQNEAQLEKSRLLSDRFSAERPKGSFSTLEIQRTEQGDSAMYLCASSLVGPLYEQYFGPGTRLTVT.